The rows below give T cell receptor beta chains drawn from one sample of a study of T cells in Graves' hyperthyroidism and ophthalmopathy. From the multiplex PCR reads, TCRdb called clonotypes with MiXCR, one entry per CDR3 protein. The profile covers around 340,000 distinct CDR3 sequences, with 17% appearing a single time and about a third taken by the ten largest. What was sequenced was blood. These TCRs come from a woman aged 25 to 45 with Graves' hyperthyroidism that later progressed to Graves' ophthalmopathy. CDR3s include the opening cysteine and the closing phenylalanine or tryptophan. D genes are given only for firm matches. The size field is filled for only some rows; it gives once, few, many or a size class.

v_call: TRBV29-1; d_call: NA; clone_size: few; j_call: TRBJ2-7; cdr3_aa: CSVEAAGQKTYEQYF; cdr3_nt: TGCAGCGTTGAAGCAGCGGGACAGAAAACCTACGAGCAGTACTTC
v_call: TRBV24-1; d_call: NA; clone_size: many; j_call: TRBJ2-1; cdr3_aa: CATSDPGGQARRGEQFF; cdr3_nt: TGTGCCACCAGTGATCCCGGCGGGCAGGCCAGGCGAGGTGAGCAGTTCTTC
v_call: TRBV27; d_call: NA; clone_size: many; j_call: TRBJ1-1; cdr3_aa: CASSVSPGFTEAFF; cdr3_nt: TGTGCCAGCAGCGTCAGCCCGGGGTTCACTGAAGCTTTCTTT
v_call: TRBV18; d_call: NA; clone_size: many; j_call: TRBJ2-5; cdr3_aa: CASSPGHQETQYF; cdr3_nt: TGTGCCAGCTCACCGGGACATCAAGAGACCCAGTACTTC
v_call: TRBV29-1; d_call: NA; clone_size: NA; j_call: TRBJ2-7; cdr3_aa: CSVEEQGYEQYF; cdr3_nt: TGCAGCGTTGAAGAACAGGGCTACGAGCAGTACTTC
v_call: TRBV12-3/TRBV12-4; d_call: NA; clone_size: many; j_call: TRBJ2-1; cdr3_aa: CASSSSTGRSYNEQFF; cdr3_nt: TGTGCCAGCAGTTCTTCAACGGGGAGGTCCTACAATGAGCAGTTCTTC
v_call: TRBV29-1; d_call: TRBD1; clone_size: many; j_call: TRBJ2-4; cdr3_aa: CSVVGTVRNIQYF; cdr3_nt: TGCAGCGTTGTAGGGACAGTACGAAACATTCAGTACTTC
v_call: TRBV10-3; d_call: NA; clone_size: many; j_call: TRBJ2-1; cdr3_aa: CAISEADSYNEQFF; cdr3_nt: TGTGCCATCAGTGAGGCTGACTCCTACAATGAGCAGTTCTTC
v_call: TRBV2; d_call: TRBD2; clone_size: many; j_call: TRBJ2-1; cdr3_aa: CASSHSPGVGTSGRIHNEQFF; cdr3_nt: TGTGCCAGCAGCCACTCACCGGGGGTAGGGACTAGCGGGAGGATTCACAATGAGCAGTTCTTC
v_call: TRBV12-3/TRBV12-4; d_call: NA; clone_size: many; j_call: TRBJ2-7; cdr3_aa: CASSSQSYEQYF; cdr3_nt: TGTGCCAGCAGTTCTCAGAGCTACGAGCAGTACTTC
v_call: TRBV7-9; d_call: TRBD1; clone_size: many; j_call: TRBJ1-2; cdr3_aa: CASSQQGLWGYTF; cdr3_nt: TGTGCCAGCAGCCAACAGGGGCTTTGGGGCTACACCTTC
v_call: TRBV29-1; d_call: NA; clone_size: many; j_call: TRBJ1-1; cdr3_aa: CSVGALNTEAFF; cdr3_nt: TGCAGCGTTGGAGCCTTGAACACTGAAGCTTTCTTT
v_call: TRBV20-1; d_call: NA; clone_size: many; j_call: TRBJ1-3; cdr3_aa: CSARDNSGNTIYF; cdr3_nt: TGCAGTGCTAGAGATAACTCTGGAAACACCATATATTTT
v_call: TRBV6-2/TRBV6-3; d_call: NA; clone_size: many; j_call: TRBJ1-5; cdr3_aa: CASSYSRQATSPQHF; cdr3_nt: TGTGCCAGCAGTTACTCTCGGCAGGCCACCTCTCCCCAGCATTTT
v_call: TRBV3-1; d_call: NA; clone_size: many; j_call: TRBJ2-7; cdr3_aa: CASSQDSYEQYF; cdr3_nt: TGTGCCAGCAGCCAAGACAGCTACGAGCAGTACTTC
v_call: TRBV6-5; d_call: NA; clone_size: few; j_call: TRBJ1-5; cdr3_aa: CASSSSENQPQHF; cdr3_nt: TGTGCCAGCAGTTCCTCCGAAAATCAGCCCCAGCATTTT
v_call: TRBV6-1; d_call: NA; clone_size: NA; j_call: TRBJ2-2; cdr3_aa: CASSGWTQGRTGELFF; cdr3_nt: TGTGCCAGCAGTGGGTGGACACAGGGAAGAACCGGGGAGCTGTTTTTT
v_call: TRBV29-1; d_call: NA; clone_size: few; j_call: TRBJ1-2; cdr3_aa: CSVEGTANYGYTF; cdr3_nt: TGCAGCGTTGAGGGGACGGCTAACTATGGCTACACCTTC
v_call: TRBV2; d_call: NA; clone_size: many; j_call: TRBJ1-4; cdr3_aa: CASRDTDKGEKLFF; cdr3_nt: TGTGCCAGCAGGGATACAGATAAGGGTGAAAAACTGTTTTTT
v_call: TRBV6-2/TRBV6-3; d_call: NA; clone_size: NA; j_call: TRBJ2-2; cdr3_aa: CASWKRAGELFF; cdr3_nt: TGTGCCAGCTGGAAGAGGGCCGGGGAGCTGTTTTTT
v_call: TRBV27; d_call: NA; clone_size: many; j_call: TRBJ1-2; cdr3_aa: CASSLGQTLGGYTF; cdr3_nt: TGTGCCAGCAGTCTCGGACAGACCTTAGGTGGCTACACCTTC
v_call: TRBV5-6; d_call: TRBD2; clone_size: few; j_call: TRBJ2-5; cdr3_aa: CASSPTSGRFQETQYF; cdr3_nt: TGTGCCAGCTCTCCGACTAGCGGGAGATTCCAAGAGACCCAGTACTTC
v_call: TRBV3-1; d_call: TRBD1; clone_size: NA; j_call: TRBJ1-5; cdr3_aa: CASSQGDRVGSNQPQHF; cdr3_nt: TGTGCCAGCAGCCAAGGAGACAGGGTTGGAAGCAATCAGCCCCAGCATTTT
v_call: TRBV5-1; d_call: NA; clone_size: NA; j_call: TRBJ2-1; cdr3_aa: CASSLAAGGIYEQFF; cdr3_nt: TGCGCCAGCAGCTTGGCGGCAGGGGGGATTTATGAGCAGTTCTTC
v_call: TRBV27; d_call: NA; clone_size: many; j_call: TRBJ2-3; cdr3_aa: CASRLPGGTQYF; cdr3_nt: TGTGCCAGCAGATTACCCGGGGGTACGCAGTATTTT
v_call: TRBV7-9; d_call: NA; clone_size: many; j_call: TRBJ2-2; cdr3_aa: CASSPLGRERTGELFF; cdr3_nt: TGTGCCAGCAGCCCACTCGGACGGGAGCGTACCGGGGAGCTGTTTTTT
v_call: TRBV30; d_call: TRBD2; clone_size: NA; j_call: TRBJ2-3; cdr3_aa: CAWSWTSRNTDTQYF; cdr3_nt: TGTGCCTGGAGCTGGACTAGCCGAAACACAGATACGCAGTATTTT
v_call: TRBV7-9; d_call: TRBD2; clone_size: few; j_call: TRBJ2-4; cdr3_aa: CASSLERGIIQYF; cdr3_nt: TGTGCCAGCAGCTTAGAGCGGGGGATCATTCAGTACTTC
v_call: TRBV27; d_call: TRBD1; clone_size: many; j_call: TRBJ1-5; cdr3_aa: CASSWGQGPFSNQPQHF; cdr3_nt: TGTGCCAGCAGTTGGGGACAGGGGCCGTTTAGCAATCAGCCCCAGCATTTT
v_call: TRBV28; d_call: NA; clone_size: many; j_call: TRBJ1-2; cdr3_aa: CATGGGTNYGYTF; cdr3_nt: TGTGCCACAGGAGGGGGGACTAACTATGGCTACACCTTC
v_call: TRBV2; d_call: NA; clone_size: NA; j_call: TRBJ1-2; cdr3_aa: CASRAPGRDYTF; cdr3_nt: TGTGCCAGCAGGGCTCCGGGACGGGACTACACCTTC
v_call: TRBV11-1; d_call: NA; clone_size: many; j_call: TRBJ1-3; cdr3_aa: CASSSNWIPGNTIYF; cdr3_nt: TGTGCCAGCAGCTCTAATTGGATTCCTGGAAACACCATATATTTT
v_call: TRBV6-1; d_call: TRBD1; clone_size: many; j_call: TRBJ1-2; cdr3_aa: CASSRTGTLGANYGYTF; cdr3_nt: TGTGCCAGCAGTCGGACAGGCACGTTGGGTGCTAACTATGGCTACACCTTC
v_call: TRBV12-3/TRBV12-4; d_call: NA; clone_size: many; j_call: TRBJ2-7; cdr3_aa: CASSLPGTYEQYF; cdr3_nt: TGTGCCAGCAGTTTACCAGGGACCTACGAGCAGTACTTC
v_call: TRBV19; d_call: NA; clone_size: few; j_call: TRBJ1-5; cdr3_aa: CASSIGGGWSNQPQHF; cdr3_nt: TGTGCCAGTAGTATTGGGGGTGGATGGAGCAATCAGCCCCAGCATTTT
v_call: TRBV28; d_call: TRBD2; clone_size: many; j_call: TRBJ2-3; cdr3_aa: CASSRGGNTDTQYF; cdr3_nt: TGTGCCAGCAGCCGCGGGGGAAACACAGATACGCAGTATTTT
v_call: TRBV30; d_call: TRBD1; clone_size: many; j_call: TRBJ1-1; cdr3_aa: CAGQANTEAFF; cdr3_nt: TGTGCCGGACAGGCTAACACTGAAGCTTTCTTT
v_call: TRBV6-1; d_call: TRBD2; clone_size: few; j_call: TRBJ2-7; cdr3_aa: CASTNRGGPYEQYF; cdr3_nt: TGTGCCAGCACTAATCGCGGGGGTCCCTACGAGCAGTACTTC
v_call: TRBV19; d_call: TRBD2; clone_size: NA; j_call: TRBJ2-2; cdr3_aa: CASSMDSGYTGELFF; cdr3_nt: TGTGCCAGTAGTATGGATAGCGGGTACACCGGGGAGCTGTTTTTT
v_call: TRBV2; d_call: NA; clone_size: few; j_call: TRBJ1-5; cdr3_aa: CASGRGNQPQHF; cdr3_nt: TGTGCCAGCGGCCGGGGGAATCAGCCCCAGCATTTT
v_call: TRBV29-1; d_call: NA; clone_size: NA; j_call: TRBJ2-7; cdr3_aa: CSAAAQGETYEQYF; cdr3_nt: TGCAGCGCCGCGGCACAGGGAGAGACCTACGAGCAGTACTTC
v_call: TRBV12-3/TRBV12-4; d_call: NA; clone_size: many; j_call: TRBJ2-6; cdr3_aa: CASSFSGANVLTF; cdr3_nt: TGTGCCAGCAGTTTCTCTGGGGCCAACGTCCTGACTTTC
v_call: TRBV6-1; d_call: NA; clone_size: many; j_call: TRBJ1-4; cdr3_aa: CASRLTALEKLFF; cdr3_nt: TGTGCCAGCAGACTCACGGCTCTGGAAAAACTGTTTTTT
v_call: TRBV5-1; d_call: NA; clone_size: few; j_call: TRBJ2-5; cdr3_aa: CASSLSTRAKETQYF; cdr3_nt: TGCGCCAGCAGCCTGTCTACGCGGGCCAAAGAGACCCAGTACTTC
v_call: TRBV7-9; d_call: NA; clone_size: few; j_call: TRBJ1-2; cdr3_aa: CASNLGGALYGYTF; cdr3_nt: TGTGCCAGCAACCTAGGGGGGGCTCTCTATGGCTACACCTTC
v_call: TRBV28; d_call: NA; clone_size: many; j_call: TRBJ2-2; cdr3_aa: CASALGGSGELFF; cdr3_nt: TGTGCCAGCGCCCTAGGGGGATCCGGGGAGCTGTTTTTT
v_call: TRBV3-1; d_call: NA; clone_size: few; j_call: TRBJ2-7; cdr3_aa: CASSQVADITYEQYF; cdr3_nt: TGTGCCAGCAGCCAAGTAGCGGACATAACCTACGAGCAGTACTTC
v_call: TRBV6-1; d_call: TRBD2; clone_size: few; j_call: TRBJ2-7; cdr3_aa: CASRSGGIYEQYF; cdr3_nt: TGTGCCAGCCGTAGCGGGGGCATCTACGAGCAGTACTTC
v_call: TRBV18; d_call: NA; clone_size: NA; j_call: TRBJ1-2; cdr3_aa: CASSSEGGARVGYTF; cdr3_nt: TGTGCCAGCTCATCCGAGGGGGGGGCCCGGGTCGGCTACACCTTC
v_call: TRBV6-1; d_call: NA; clone_size: many; j_call: TRBJ1-1; cdr3_aa: CASSAGQQKAFF; cdr3_nt: TGTGCCAGCAGCGCTGGTCAGCAGAAAGCTTTCTTT